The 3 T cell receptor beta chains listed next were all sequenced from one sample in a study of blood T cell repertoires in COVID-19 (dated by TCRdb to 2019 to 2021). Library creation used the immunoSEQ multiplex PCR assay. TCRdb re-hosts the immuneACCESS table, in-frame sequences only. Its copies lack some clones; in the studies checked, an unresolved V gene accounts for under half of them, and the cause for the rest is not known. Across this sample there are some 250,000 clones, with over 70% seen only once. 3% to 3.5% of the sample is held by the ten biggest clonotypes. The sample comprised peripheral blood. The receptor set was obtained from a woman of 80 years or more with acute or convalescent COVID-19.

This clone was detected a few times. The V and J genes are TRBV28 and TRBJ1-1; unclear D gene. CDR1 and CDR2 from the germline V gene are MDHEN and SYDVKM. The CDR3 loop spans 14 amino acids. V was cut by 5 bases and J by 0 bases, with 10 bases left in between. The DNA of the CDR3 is TGTGCCAGCAGTACCGGTGCGATGAACACTGAAGCTTTCTTT. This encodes CASSTGAMNTEAFF.

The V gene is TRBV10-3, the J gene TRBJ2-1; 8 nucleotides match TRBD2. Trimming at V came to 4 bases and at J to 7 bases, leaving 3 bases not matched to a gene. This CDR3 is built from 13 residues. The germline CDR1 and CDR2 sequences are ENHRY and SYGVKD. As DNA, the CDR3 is TGTGCCATCAGTGCGGGGACTAGTAATGAGCAGTTCTTC. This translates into CAISAGTSNEQFF.

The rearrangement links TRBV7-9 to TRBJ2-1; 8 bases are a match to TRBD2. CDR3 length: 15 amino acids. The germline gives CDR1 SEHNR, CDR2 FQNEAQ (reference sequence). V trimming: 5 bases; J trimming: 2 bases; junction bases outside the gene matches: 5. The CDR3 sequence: CASSQAGGPYNEQFF. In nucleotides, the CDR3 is TGTGCCAGCAGCCAGGCGGGGGGCCCCTACAATGAGCAGTTCTTC.